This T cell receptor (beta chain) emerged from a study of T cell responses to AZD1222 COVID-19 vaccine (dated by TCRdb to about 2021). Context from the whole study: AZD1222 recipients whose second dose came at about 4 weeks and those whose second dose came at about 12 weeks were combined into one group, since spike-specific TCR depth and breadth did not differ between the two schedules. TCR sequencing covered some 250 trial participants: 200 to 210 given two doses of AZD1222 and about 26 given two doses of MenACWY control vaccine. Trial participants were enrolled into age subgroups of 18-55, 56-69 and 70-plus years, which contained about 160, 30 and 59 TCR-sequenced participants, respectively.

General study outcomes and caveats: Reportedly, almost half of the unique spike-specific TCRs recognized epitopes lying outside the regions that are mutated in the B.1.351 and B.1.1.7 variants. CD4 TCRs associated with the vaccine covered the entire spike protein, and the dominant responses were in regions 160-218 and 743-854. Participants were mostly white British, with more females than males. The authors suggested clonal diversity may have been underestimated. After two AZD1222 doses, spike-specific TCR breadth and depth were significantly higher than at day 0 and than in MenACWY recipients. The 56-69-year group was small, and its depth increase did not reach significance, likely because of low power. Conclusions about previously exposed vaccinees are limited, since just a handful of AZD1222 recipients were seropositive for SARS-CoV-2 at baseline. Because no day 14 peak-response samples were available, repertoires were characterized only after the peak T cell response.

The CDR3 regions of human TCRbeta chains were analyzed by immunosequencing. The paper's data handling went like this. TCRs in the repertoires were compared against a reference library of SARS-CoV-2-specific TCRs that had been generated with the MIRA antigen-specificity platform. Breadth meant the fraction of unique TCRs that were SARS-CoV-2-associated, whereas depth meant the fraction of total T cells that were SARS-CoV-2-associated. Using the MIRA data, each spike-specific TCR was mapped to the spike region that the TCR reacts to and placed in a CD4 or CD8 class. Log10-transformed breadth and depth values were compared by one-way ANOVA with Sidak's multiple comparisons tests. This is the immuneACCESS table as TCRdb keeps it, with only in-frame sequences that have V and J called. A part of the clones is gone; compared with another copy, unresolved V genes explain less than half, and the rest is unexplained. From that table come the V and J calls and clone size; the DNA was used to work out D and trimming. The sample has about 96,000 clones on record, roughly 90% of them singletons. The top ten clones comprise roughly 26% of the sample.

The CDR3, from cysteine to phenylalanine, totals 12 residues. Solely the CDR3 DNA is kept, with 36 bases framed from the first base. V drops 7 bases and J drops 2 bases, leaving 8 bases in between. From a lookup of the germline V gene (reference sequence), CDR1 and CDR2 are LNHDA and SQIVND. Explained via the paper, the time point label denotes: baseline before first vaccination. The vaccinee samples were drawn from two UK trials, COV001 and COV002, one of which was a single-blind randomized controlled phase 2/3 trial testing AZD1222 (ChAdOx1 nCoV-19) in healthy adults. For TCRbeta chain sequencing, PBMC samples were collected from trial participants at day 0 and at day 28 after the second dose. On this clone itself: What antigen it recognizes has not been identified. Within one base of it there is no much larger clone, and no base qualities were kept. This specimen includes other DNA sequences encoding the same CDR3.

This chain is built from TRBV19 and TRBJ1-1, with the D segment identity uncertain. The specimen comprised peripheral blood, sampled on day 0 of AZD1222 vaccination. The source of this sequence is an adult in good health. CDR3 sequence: CASIRTNTEAFF. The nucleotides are TGTGCCAGTATTAGGACTAACACTGAAGCTTTCTTT.